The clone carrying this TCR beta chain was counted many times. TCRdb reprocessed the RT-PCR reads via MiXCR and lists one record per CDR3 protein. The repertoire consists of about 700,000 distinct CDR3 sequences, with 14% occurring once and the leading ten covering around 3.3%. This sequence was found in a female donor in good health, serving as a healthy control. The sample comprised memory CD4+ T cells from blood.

This chain's CDR3 is CASSTGTGHEHF. The CDR3 DNA reads as TGTGCCAGCAGTACCGGGACAGGGCATGAGCATTTT. The chain joins TRBV12-3 or TRBV12-4 to TRBJ1-5; the match to TRBD1 covers 9 bases. The junction had 7 bases not matched to a gene; V was cut back by 5 bases and J by 14 bases. This CDR3 is 12 amino acids long.